This entry describes one T cell receptor (beta chain). The table came from immunoSEQ multiplex PCR; TCRdb's copy has only in-frame clones and leaves some out. The sample has 110,000 to 150,000 clones, roughly 85% seen once. Trimming shortened V by 7 bases and J by 3 bases, and 21 bases separated the two germline ends. This CDR3 has 16 amino acids. The germline gives CDR1 LNHDA, CDR2 SQIVND (reference sequence). This specimen comes from a study of blood T cell repertoires in COVID-19. As for the study in general: The United States, Italy and Spain provided the acute and convalescent COVID-19 samples.

Participants' reported clinical history set cohort assignment. Recovered participants had two consecutive negative NP/OP PCR tests, healthcare professional clearance, or symptom resolution. V gene TRBV19 combines with J gene TRBJ1-2; TRBD1 is a possible D gene (5 bases). This receptor was taken from a man aged 45-60 years who had recovered from COVID-19. Sequencing used PBMCs or T cells enriched from blood (not recorded which). The CDR3 DNA follows: TGTGCCAGTATGGGTGGGGGGACGGACTTCGACTATGGCTACACCTTC. Translation gives CASMGGGTDFDYGYTF.